This T cell receptor beta chain emerged from a study of T cells in localized non-small cell lung cancer (dated by TCRdb to 2018 to 2021). Study-level background: Comparing tumors with uninvolved tumor-adjacent lungs, the study looked at the T cell repertoires of roughly 250 patients with early-stage NSCLC. All 240 or so NSCLC patients in the cohort were treatment-naive and had localized lung tumors that were resected. Of the NSCLC patients, 120 to 150 were male and about 97 were female, and the mean age was around 70 years. What the authors observed across the whole study: Because multi-region sequencing of the tumors was not done, intratumor heterogeneity could not be ruled out. Since the design was exploratory, TCR variables were selected using unadjusted p-values with no false-discovery rate correction. A median of about 61 of the top 100 tumor clones turned up in the paired uninvolved adjacent lung, and fewer than 35 of those clones also ranked among the top 100 of that same adjacent lung. Higher T cell density in blood was associated with longer overall survival, whereas higher clonality in adjacent lung was associated with shorter survival. Uninvolved tumor-adjacent lung showed the highest T cell clonality, higher than tumor, which suggests more focused antigenic responses in the uninvolved tumor-adjacent lung.

At diagnosis, tumor, uninvolved tumor-adjacent lung and peripheral blood were collected and then preserved as a mix of FFPE and fresh-frozen material. For TCR repertoire profiling, the blood samples were analyzed as peripheral blood mononuclear cells. This clone is a singleton in its sample. No antigen is known for it. Qualities for individual bases were not recorded, and no much larger clone is one base off. The immunoSEQ Assay was used to sequence TCR beta CDR3 regions from DNA. The authors' pipeline ran thus. To compute T cell density, TCR beta template counts were normalized to usable DNA, which was estimated by amplifying housekeeping genes. Richness was estimated using the preseqR package, with extrapolation to 400,000 templates for PBMC samples and to 120,000 templates for tissue samples. Clonality was defined as one minus Pielou's evenness. Tissue-enriched TCRs were identified by differential abundance testing using productive amino-acid clonotypes, minimum total count 5 and alpha 0.1. The Jaccard Index and the Morisita Overlap Index were used to measure how much the repertoires overlapped between compartments. GLIPH grouped TCR beta CDR3s together with public tetramer-defined viral CDR3s, and a viral motif had to include at least three viral sequences and also show V-gene enrichment. The table comes from immuneACCESS by way of TCRdb, which keeps in-frame sequences with V and J called. Part of the clones is missing from these tables; in studies checked, under half for an unresolved V gene and the rest for unknown reasons. The DNA was the basis for D and trimming; V, J and clone size are from that table. This sample is represented by over 25,000 clones; approximately 90% of them were singletons. The biggest ten clones account for about 1.9% of the sample.

The junction shows trimming of 3 bases on V and 5 bases on J, plus 11 bases between the germline ends. Taken from the germline V gene, the CDR1 and CDR2 loops are MDHEN and SYDVKM. Reading from cysteine to phenylalanine, the CDR3 counts 14 amino acids. Of the read, only the CDR3 DNA is kept; its 42 bases are in frame from base 1. Sequences were derived from peripheral blood, sampled before any cancer treatment. The receptor chain draws on TRBV28 and TRBJ1-5; there is no confident call for the D gene. This receptor was taken from a female donor over 55 with stage I lung adenocarcinoma. The encoded CDR3 is CASSLAAPYQPQHF. The DNA sequence follows: TGTGCCAGCAGTTTGGCAGCACCCTATCAGCCCCAGCATTTT.